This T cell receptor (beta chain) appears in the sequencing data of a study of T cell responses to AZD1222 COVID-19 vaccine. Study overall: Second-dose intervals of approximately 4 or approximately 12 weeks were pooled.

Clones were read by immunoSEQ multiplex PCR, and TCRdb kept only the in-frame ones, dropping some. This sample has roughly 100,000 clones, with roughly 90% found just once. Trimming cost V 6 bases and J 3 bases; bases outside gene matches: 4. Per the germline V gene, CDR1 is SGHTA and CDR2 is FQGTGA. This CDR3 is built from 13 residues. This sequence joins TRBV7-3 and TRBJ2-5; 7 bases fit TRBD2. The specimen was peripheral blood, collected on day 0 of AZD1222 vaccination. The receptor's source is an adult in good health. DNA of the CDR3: TGTGCCAGCAGTTCCAGCGGGGAAGAGACCCAGTACTTC. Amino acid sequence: CASSSSGEETQYF.